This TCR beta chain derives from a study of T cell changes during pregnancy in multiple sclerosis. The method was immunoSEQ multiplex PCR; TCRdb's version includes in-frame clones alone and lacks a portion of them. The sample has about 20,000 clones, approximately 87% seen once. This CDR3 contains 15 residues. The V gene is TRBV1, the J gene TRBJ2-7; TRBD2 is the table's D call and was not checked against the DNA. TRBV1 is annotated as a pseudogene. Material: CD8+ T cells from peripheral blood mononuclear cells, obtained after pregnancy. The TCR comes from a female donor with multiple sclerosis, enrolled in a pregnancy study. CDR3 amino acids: CTSSQVRGSAYEQYF. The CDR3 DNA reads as TGCACCAGCAGCCAAGTTCGCGGGAGCGCCTACGAGCAGTACTTC.